This entry features one T cell receptor (beta chain) sequence. The CDR3 is 13 amino acids. Between the trimmed V and J ends, which lost 0 bases and 6 bases, there was a span of 9 bases. Germline loops: CDR1 SGHNT, CDR2 YENEEA. The age range of participants was about 18 to 95 years, with residence in about 25 US areas. Clinical history reported by participants formed the basis on which cohorts were assigned. Cohort 3 donors were reported recovered after two negative PCRs, clearance, or symptom resolution. The sample originates from a study of blood T cell repertoires in COVID-19. As processed by the authors: Estimation of nucleated cell counts relied on the amplification of reference gene primers. Profiled with immunoSEQ multiplex PCR; TCRdb holds only in-frame clones, not every one. The D gene and trimming were derived from the DNA, and the V and J assignments and clone size from that table. The profile shows roughly 190,000 clones, approximately 86% of them singletons.

The V call is TRBV11-3, the J call TRBJ2-7; no definite D call. This receptor was identified in a woman aged 30 to 39 who had recovered from COVID-19. Sample: PBMCs or T cells enriched from blood (not recorded which). CDR3 DNA sequence: TGTGCCAGCAGCTTAGAGGGCAGTACCGAGCAGTACTTC. The encoded protein is CASSLEGSTEQYF.